This T cell receptor beta chain emerged from a study of post-analysis software for immune sequencing data. Overall study context: Clinical courses comprised relapsing-remitting, secondary progressive and progressive-relapsing multiple sclerosis. Study outcomes and limitations: Patients used about five TRBV segments, including TRBV5-6, TRBV5-1 and TRBV20-1, more often than controls. Significantly lower normalized Chao1 diversity was seen in multiple sclerosis patients than in controls.

TCR beta cDNA libraries had unique molecular identifiers. With roughly 1 to 10 million T cells as the source, approximately 500,000 cDNA molecules resulted. TCRdb reprocessed the PCR reads with MiXCR, giving one entry per CDR3 protein. The profile shows about 200,000 distinct CDR3 sequences, approximately 28% of them singletons. The CDR3 has 18 residues. The J segment lost 8 bases and the V segment lost 0 bases, leaving 15 bases of the junction unmatched. Germline V CDR1 and CDR2: MGHRA, YSYEKL. This clonotype came up many times. Its cognate antigen is unknown. What was sequenced was blood. The clonotype originates from a girl aged 2 to 17 with multiple sclerosis. This chain connects TRBV4-1 to TRBJ2-1, with 8 nucleotides matching TRBD2. The DNA for the CDR3 is TGCGCCAGCAGCCAAGATCTAGCCCTCGGGGGGGCCGTAGATGAGCAGTTCTTC. Translating gives CASSQDLALGGAVDEQFF.